These 3 T cell receptor beta chains were sequenced from one sample in a study of early T cells in non-severe SARS-CoV-2 infection. In TCRdb, the 5' RACE reads were re-called with MiXCR into one record per CDR3 protein. Of over 85,000 distinct CDR3 sequences in the sample, approximately 15% were seen once. Sequencing was performed on whole blood. These receptor sequences come from an adult who was a healthcare worker with PCR-confirmed SARS-CoV-2 infection or an uninfected control (not recorded which).

This clonotype came up a few times. The rearrangement joins TRBV18 to TRBJ2-7; D is possibly TRBD1 (6 bases). The V and J ends lost 0 bases and 5 bases respectively, with 11 bases between them. Germline lookup yields CDR1 KGHSH and CDR2 LQKENI. The CDR3 loop spans 14 amino acids. In DNA form, the CDR3 reads TGTGCCAGCTCACCACCGGGCAGGGGCAACGAGCAGTACTTC. Its protein is CASSPPGRGNEQYF.

This chain links TRBV27 with TRBJ1-1; D is unresolved. CDR1 is MNHEY and CDR2 is SMNVEV in the germline V gene (reference sequence). This CDR3 comprises 13 residues. Between the trimmed V and J ends, which lost 4 bases and 8 bases, there was a span of 14 bases. CDR3 sequence reads: CASSWTGRREAFF. The CDR3 DNA reads as TGTGCCAGCAGTTGGACCGGCCGGAGAGAAGCTTTCTTT.

The CDR3 DNA sequence: TGTGCCAGCACCGAACTAGCGGGGGGCCGTGGCATTCAGTACTTC. Amino acids: CASTELAGGRGIQYF. The chain has TRBV12-3 or TRBV12-4 and TRBJ2-4; 12 nucleotides match TRBD2. The CDR3 sequence is 15 residues long. J gave up 9 bases and V 7 bases, and 10 bases lay outside the gene matches.